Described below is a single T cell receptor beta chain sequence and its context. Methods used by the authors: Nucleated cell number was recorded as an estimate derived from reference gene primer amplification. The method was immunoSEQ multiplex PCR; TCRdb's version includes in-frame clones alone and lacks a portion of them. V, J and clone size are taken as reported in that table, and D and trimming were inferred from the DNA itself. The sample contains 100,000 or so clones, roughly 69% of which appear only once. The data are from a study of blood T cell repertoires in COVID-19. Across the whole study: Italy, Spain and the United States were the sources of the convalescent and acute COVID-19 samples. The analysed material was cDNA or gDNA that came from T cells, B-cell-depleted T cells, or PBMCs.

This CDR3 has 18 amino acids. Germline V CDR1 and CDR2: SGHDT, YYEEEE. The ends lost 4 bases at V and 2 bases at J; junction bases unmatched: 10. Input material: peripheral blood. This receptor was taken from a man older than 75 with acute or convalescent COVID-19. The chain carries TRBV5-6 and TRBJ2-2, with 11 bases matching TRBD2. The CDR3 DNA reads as TGTGCCAGCAGCCCCAACGCTAGCGGGAGGCCTAACACCGGGGAGCTGTTTTTT. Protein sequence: CASSPNASGRPNTGELFF.